The 2 T cell receptor beta chains reported below all come from one sample, sequenced in a study of cytomegalovirus exposure and HLA in healthy donors. The primer mix had 60 Vbeta and 13 Jbeta primers. The protocol was immunoSEQ multiplex PCR, while the TCRdb copy is restricted to in-frame clones and leaves out a portion. The sample holds 220,000 or so clones; under 85% are singletons and the top ten take about 1.5%. The specimen sequenced was PBMCs. The receptors shown here come from a man aged 50 or older in good health and CMV-seronegative.

This sequence joins TRBV5-1 and TRBJ1-3, with 12 bases that match TRBD1. Germline-derived CDR1 and CDR2 are SGHRS and YFSETQ. Germline trimming cut 4 bases from V and 8 bases from J; bases unmatched to any gene: 7. The CDR3 extends over 15 amino acids. CDR3 DNA sequence: TGCGCCAGCAGCGGTGGGACAGGGGGCTGGTACACCATATATTTT. As protein: CASSGGTGGWYTIYF.

This clone was observed a few times. The rearrangement links TRBV6-6 to TRBJ1-5; 7 bases line up with TRBD1. The CDR3 is made up of 14 amino acids. V trimming: 7 bases; J trimming: 0 bases; junction bases outside the gene matches: 3. Germline assignment: CDR1 MNHNY and CDR2 SVGAGI (reference sequence). In nucleotides, the CDR3 is TGTGCCAGCAACCAGGGGGATAGCAATCAGCCCCAGCATTTT. Translation: CASNQGDSNQPQHF.